Included here is one T cell receptor (beta chain) sequence, with context. The method was immunoSEQ multiplex PCR; TCRdb's version includes in-frame clones alone and lacks a portion of them. The table records about 200,000 clones, approximately 90% of them present only once. The germline CDR1 and CDR2 sequences are SEHNR and FQNEAQ (reference sequence). Trimming left V 3 bases short and J 9 bases short, with 9 bases between. CDR3 length: 12 amino acids. These data originate in a study of blood T cell repertoires in COVID-19. Whole-study context: Material from acute and convalescent COVID-19 was sourced from the United States, Italy and Spain. In each case, the material was cDNA or gDNA derived from T cells, B-cell-depleted T cells, or PBMCs.

This chain links TRBV7-9 with TRBJ1-5, with unresolved D. This TCR was sampled from a man aged 25 to 40 who had recovered from COVID-19. The sample taken for sequencing was peripheral blood. CDR3 in DNA: TGTGCCAGCAGCTTTAGTCAATCGCCCCAGCATTTT. This translates into CASSFSQSPQHF.